This T cell receptor (beta chain) stems from a study of cytomegalovirus exposure and HLA in healthy donors. Study-level information: According to later analysis, the same platform produced the approximately 120 validation and about 630 first-cohort repertoires.

The assay was immunoSEQ multiplex PCR, and TCRdb's table has in-frame clones only and misses some. This sample has under 250,000 clones, with around nine tenths found just once. Comments on this clone: Its specificity is not known.

Trimming removed 5 bases at V and 4 bases at J, with 13 bases between. This CDR3 spans 13 amino acids. Per the germline V gene, CDR1 is GTSNPN and CDR2 is SVGIG (reference sequence). General study findings and limits: The majority of TCR sequences were rare, yet some public TCRs appeared in many donors.

The material sequenced was PBMCs. The rearrangement links TRBV30 to TRBJ2-3; possibly TRBD2 for D (5 bases). The sequence came from a woman aged 18-29 years in good health and CMV-seropositive. In DNA form, the CDR3 reads TGTGCCTGGGGAGGTGGGAGCGCAGATACGCAGTATTTT. It specifies CAWGGGSADTQYF.